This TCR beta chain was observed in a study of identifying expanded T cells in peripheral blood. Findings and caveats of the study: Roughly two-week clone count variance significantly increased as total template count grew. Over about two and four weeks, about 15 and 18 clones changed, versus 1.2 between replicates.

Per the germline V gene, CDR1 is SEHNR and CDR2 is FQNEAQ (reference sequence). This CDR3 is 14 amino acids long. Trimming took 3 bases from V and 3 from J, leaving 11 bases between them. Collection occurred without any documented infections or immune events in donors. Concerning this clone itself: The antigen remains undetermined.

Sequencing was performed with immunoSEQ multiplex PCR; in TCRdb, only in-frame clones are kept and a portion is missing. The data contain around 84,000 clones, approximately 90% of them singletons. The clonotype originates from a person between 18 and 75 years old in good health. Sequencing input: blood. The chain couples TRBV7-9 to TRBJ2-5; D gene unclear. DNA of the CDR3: TGTGCCAGCAGCTTTACAGACTTAAAAGAGACCCAGTACTTC. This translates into CASSFTDLKETQYF. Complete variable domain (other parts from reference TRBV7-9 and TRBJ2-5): DTGVSQNPRHKITKRGQNVTFRCDPISEHNRLYWYRQTLGQGPEFLTYFQNEAQLEKSRLLSDRFSAERPKGSFSTLEIQRTEQGDSAMYLCASSFTDLKETQYFGPGTRLLVL.